The following is a T cell receptor (beta chain) sequence with its context. These data belong to a study of T cell changes during pregnancy in multiple sclerosis. Germline loops: CDR1 SGDLS, CDR2 YYNGEE. The V gene end was trimmed by 2 bases and the J gene end by 5 bases; junction bases not matched to a gene: 7. The CDR3 is 15 amino acids. TCRdb's copy holds only in-frame clones and misses some; the assay was immunoSEQ multiplex PCR. The table lists about 31,000 clones, 85% to 95% of them singletons. The TCR comes from a female donor with multiple sclerosis, enrolled in a pregnancy study. The sequencing used CD4+ T cells from peripheral blood mononuclear cells, collected in the second trimester of pregnancy. The gene calls are TRBV9 and TRBJ2-5; 9 nucleotides agree with TRBD2. This CDR3 reads CASSVGVAGAETQYF. The CDR3 nucleotides are TGTGCCAGCAGCGTGGGAGTAGCGGGAGCGGAGACCCAGTACTTC.